The next 28 T cell receptor beta chains were all read from a single sample in a study of radiotherapy plus CTLA-4 blockade in lung cancer. The protocol was immunoSEQ multiplex PCR, while the TCRdb copy is restricted to in-frame clones and leaves out a portion. The table shows about 80,000 clones, with around 86% occurring only once. The starting material was peripheral blood, obtained from a patient treated with radiotherapy plus ipilimumab. Receptors were obtained from a human donor with non-small cell lung cancer who had a partial response to radiotherapy plus ipilimumab.

This sequence joins TRBV5-8 and TRBJ2-1, with no clear D. V shed 4 bases and J shed 0 bases, with 8 bases lying between them. The CDR3 has 14 residues. The V gene's germline CDR1 is SGHTS and CDR2 YDEGEE. CDR3 loop: CASSLYYSYNEQFF. CDR3 bases: TGTGCCAGCAGCCTATACTACTCCTACAATGAGCAGTTCTTC.

The CDR3 spells CASSENAGIGDVLISDEQYV. The CDR3, as DNA: TGTGCCAGCAGTGAAAATGCGGGGATTGGGGACGTTCTTATATCGGACGAGCAGTACGTC. The genes are TRBV2 and TRBJ2-7, with a weak D call TRBD2 (6 bases). The germline V gene encodes CDR1 SNHLY and CDR2 FYNNEI. The CDR3 contains 20 residues. V lost 2 bases to trimming and J lost 5 bases, with 31 bases between them.

V and J are TRBV27 and TRBJ2-1, with 8 bases fitting TRBD2. Germline V CDR1 and CDR2: MNHEY, SMNVEV (reference sequence). The CDR3 runs 14 residues. Trimming removed 6 bases from V and 0 bases from J; junction bases left unmatched: 1. Here the CDR3 reads CASSGRASYNEQFF. CDR3 coding DNA: TGTGCCAGCAGCGGGAGGGCCTCCTACAATGAGCAGTTCTTC.

V gene TRBV9 combines with J gene TRBJ2-2, with 7 nucleotides matching TRBD2. Germline CDR1 and CDR2: SGDLS and YYNGEE. V lost 4 bases and J lost 6; bases outside the gene matches: 6. The CDR3 contains 14 residues. The CDR3 region has the DNA TGTGCCAGCAGCTCCCGCACTAGCGCCGGGGAGCTGTTTTTT. As protein: CASSSRTSAGELFF.

A single count supports this clone. The chain couples TRBV7-3 to TRBJ2-1; 8 nucleotides match TRBD2. V dropped 8 bases and J dropped 9; count of bases not matched to a gene: 12. Germline CDR1 is SGHTA and CDR2 is FQGTGA. The CDR3 length is 14 residues. The CDR3 DNA reads TGTGCCAGCCGGGGTAGCGGGAAGGGGGGTGAGCAGTTCTTC. Translation: CASRGSGKGGEQFF.

This clone was recorded a few times. The chain joins TRBV5-6 to TRBJ1-1; D is unresolved. The CDR3 covers 15 residues. V lost 3 bases, J lost 0 bases, and 12 bases lay in between. Germline V gene data show CDR1 as SGHDT and CDR2 as YYEEEE. The CDR3 loop is CASSSLNGMNTEAFF. CDR3 coding DNA: TGTGCCAGCAGCTCCCTAAATGGTATGAACACTGAAGCTTTCTTT.

The V call is TRBV30, the J call TRBJ1-1, with D unresolved. This CDR3 is built from 13 residues. Germline lookup yields CDR1 GTSNPN and CDR2 SVGIG (reference sequence). Deletions cut 1 base from V and 10 bases from J, with 16 bases between. The CDR3: CAWSGVLFFGAFF. The CDR3 nucleotides are TGTGCCTGGAGTGGAGTCTTGTTTTTCGGAGCTTTCTTT.

The chain links TRBV9 to TRBJ2-2, with 10 bases aligning to TRBD1. V gave up 6 bases and J gave up 3 bases; unmatched junction bases: 5. This CDR3 comprises 15 residues. Germline V gene data show CDR1 as SGDLS and CDR2 as YYNGEE. In DNA form, the CDR3 reads TGTGCCAGCACACAGGGACAGGGGTACACCGGGGAGCTGTTTTTT. Translating it yields CASTQGQGYTGELFF. The full variable domain, in which reference TRBV9 and TRBJ2-2 provide the parts outside the CDR3, is DSGVTQTPKHLITATGQRVTLRCSPRSGDLSVYWYQQSLDQGLQFLIQYYNGEERAKGNILERFSAQQFPDLHSELNLSSLELGDSALYFCASTQGQGYTGELFFGEGSRLTVL.

This sequence joins TRBV7-2 and TRBJ2-1; D uncertain. Trimming pared 3 bases from V and 3 bases from J, leaving 9 bases between. Germline V CDR1 and CDR2: SGHTA, FQGNSA. The CDR3 contains 14 residues. Written as DNA, the CDR3 is TGTGCCAGCAGCTTTTCGCGGAGCTACAATGAGCAGTTCTTC. The encoded protein is CASSFSRSYNEQFF.

The chain recombines TRBV18 with TRBJ2-5, with D perhaps TRBD1 (5 bases). CDR1 is KGHSH and CDR2 is LQKENI in the germline V gene. Trimming removed 3 bases at V and 2 bases at J, with 16 bases between. The CDR3 extends over 16 amino acids. CDR3 sequence reads: CASSPPGRATQETQYF. CDR3 DNA: TGTGCCAGCTCACCCCCAGGCAGGGCTACACAAGAGACCCAGTACTTC. The full variable domain, completed using reference TRBV18 and TRBJ2-5, is NAGVMQNPRHLVRRRGQEARLRCSPMKGHSHVYWYRQLPEEGLKFMVYLQKENIIDESGMPKERFSAEFPKEGPSILRIQQVVRGDSAAYFCASSPPGRATQETQYFGPGTRLLVL.

The chain uses TRBV7-2 and TRBJ2-2; TRBD2 might be the D (7 bases). V lost 1 base and J lost 6, with 15 bases in between. Germline-derived CDR1 and CDR2 are SGHTA and FQGNSA. The CDR3 is 16 amino acids. The CDR3 reads CASSLVRGRASGELFF. For the CDR3, the DNA is TGTGCCAGCAGCTTAGTAAGGGGGAGGGCCTCCGGGGAGCTGTTTTTT.

This chain links TRBV27 with TRBJ2-1; 10 bases agree with TRBD2. The CDR3 has 18 residues. The V and J ends lost 11 bases and 0 bases, in that order; junction bases with no gene match: 16. Germline values: CDR1 MNHEY, CDR2 SMNVEV (reference sequence). The CDR3 is CASINKGSGRASYNEQFF. CDR3 sequence (DNA): TGTGCCTCTATCAATAAAGGAAGCGGGAGGGCCTCCTACAATGAGCAGTTCTTC.

The rearrangement uses TRBV5-6 and TRBJ2-1; 8 bases are a match to TRBD2. CDR3 size: 17 residues. Germline V gives CDR1 SGHDT, CDR2 YYEEEE. Germline trimming cut 3 bases from V and 2 bases from J; bases unmatched to any gene: 10. CDR3 bases: TGTGCCAGCAGCTCCCTTAGCGGGGAGGGGCCCTACAATGAGCAGTTCTTC. This encodes CASSSLSGEGPYNEQFF.

The gene calls are TRBV7-6 and TRBJ2-1; perhaps TRBD2 as D (6 bases). CDR3 length: 16 amino acids. Trimming took 5 bases from V and 4 from J, leaving 18 bases between them. The germline V gene encodes CDR1 SGHVS and CDR2 FNYEAQ. For the CDR3, the DNA is TGTGCCAGCAGCCTCACCCAGGGAGGTCATTACAATGAGCAGTTCTTC. Residues: CASSLTQGGHYNEQFF. Full variable domain (rest looked up from reference TRBV7-6 and TRBJ2-1): GAGVSQSPRYKVTKRGQDVALRCDPISGHVSLYWYRQALGQGPEFLTYFNYEAQQDKSGLPNDRFSAERPEGSISTLTIQRTEQRDSAMYRCASSLTQGGHYNEQFFGPGTRLTVL.

The CDR3 loop reads CASTSGGAAKNIQYF. CDR3 coding DNA: TGTGCCAGCACATCAGGGGGCGCGGCCAAAAACATTCAGTACTTC. The genes are TRBV28 and TRBJ2-4; 8 bases are shared with TRBD1. Germline lookup yields CDR1 MDHEN and CDR2 SYDVKM. Unmatched junction bases numbered 6, after V lost 7 bases and J lost 1 base. This CDR3 contains 15 residues.

The table lists this clone with a few counts. This chain links TRBV28 with TRBJ1-2; D call uncertain. The CDR3 sequence is 13 residues long. The germline gives CDR1 MDHEN, CDR2 SYDVKM. With 5 bases removed from V and 4 bases from J, the gap between germline ends came to 11 bases. CDR3 amino acids: CASSVRNSYGYTF. CDR3 nucleotides: TGTGCCAGCAGTGTACGCAACAGCTATGGCTACACCTTC.

The rearrangement uses TRBV7-8 and TRBJ2-3; 8 bases align to TRBD2. This CDR3 has 12 amino acids. From germline, CDR1 is SGHVS and CDR2 FQNEAQ. The chain's CDR3 is CASAGVTDTQYF. In DNA, the CDR3 is TGTGCTTCAGCGGGAGTCACAGATACGCAGTATTTT.

The chain combines TRBV5-6 with TRBJ2-6, with TRBD1 matching over 9 bases. Per germline, CDR1 SGHDT and CDR2 YYEEEE. This CDR3 is 18 amino acids long. Trimming cost V 0 bases and J 3 bases; bases outside gene matches: 7. The CDR3 bases are TGTGCCAGCAGCTTGGGGGACAGGGTGTTTTTTGGGGCCAACGTCCTGACTTTC. Translated, it gives CASSLGDRVFFGANVLTF. Supplemented by reference TRBV5-6 and TRBJ2-6, the full variable domain reads DAGVTQSPTHLIKTRGQQVTLRCSPKSGHDTVSWYQQALGQGPQFIFQYYEEEERQRGNFPDRFSGHQFPNYSSELNVNALLLGDSALYLCASSLGDRVFFGANVLTFGAGSRLTVL.

The rearrangement uses TRBV7-6 and TRBJ2-1, with 9 nucleotides matching TRBD2. This CDR3 is 14 amino acids long. After removal of 2 bases from V and 4 bases from J, the junction contained 0 bases not matched to a gene. Germline V gene sequence: CDR1 SGHVS, CDR2 FNYEAQ. CDR3 DNA sequence: TGTGCCAGCAGCTTAACTAGCGGGTACAATGAGCAGTTCTTC. This gives the protein CASSLTSGYNEQFF.

This sequence joins TRBV29-1 and TRBJ2-5; the match to TRBD2 covers 8 bases. Per the germline V gene, CDR1 is SQVTM and CDR2 is ANQGSEA. The CDR3 consists of 12 residues. The V segment lost 8 bases and the J segment 4 bases; nucleotides outside the gene matches: 6. DNA of the CDR3: TGCAGCTCTTCGAGCGGGAGAGAGACCCAGTACTTC. This codes for CSSSSGRETQYF.

This rearrangement joins TRBV15 to TRBJ1-5, with a tentative D call TRBD1 (5 bases). V lost 2 bases and J 2 bases, leaving 16 bases between the germline ends. CDR3 length: 17 amino acids. Germline values: CDR1 LNHNV, CDR2 YYDKDF (reference sequence). CDR3: CATSRHRGGSGNQPQHF. The CDR3, as DNA: TGTGCCACCAGCAGACACCGGGGGGGTTCCGGCAATCAGCCCCAGCATTTT.

The chain couples TRBV27 to TRBJ2-1, with 9 bases aligning to TRBD1. CDR1 is MNHEY and CDR2 is SMNVEV in the germline V gene (reference sequence). V lost 7 bases and J lost 6; bases outside the gene matches: 10. The length of the CDR3 is 15 residues. This CDR3 is CASNPGTGQFNEQFF. CDR3 DNA sequence: TGTGCCAGCAATCCCGGGACAGGGCAGTTCAATGAGCAGTTCTTC.

This clone occurred a few times. The chain recombines TRBV28 with TRBJ2-7, with TRBD1 as a possible D gene (5 bases). Germline CDR1 reads MDHEN; CDR2 reads SYDVKM. V was shortened by 3 bases and J by 4 bases, with 10 bases between the two germline ends. The CDR3 sequence is 13 residues long. The CDR3 DNA sequence: TGTGCCAGCAGTTTGGGAAGGGGATACGAGCAGTACGTC. Its translation is CASSLGRGYEQYV.

The DNA for the CDR3 is TGTGCCATCAGTGACGCGGGGGACTACACCTTC. Translation: CAISDAGDYTF. The chain has TRBV10-3 and TRBJ1-2, with D tentatively TRBD1 (5 bases). The ends were cut back, 3 bases at V and 10 bases at J, with 9 bases in the middle. The CDR3 runs 11 residues. CDR1 ENHRY and CDR2 SYGVKD come from the germline V gene.

This chain's CDR3 is CASSVSRGYGEQYV. The DNA for the CDR3 is TGTGCCAGCAGTGTCAGCAGGGGATATGGAGAGCAGTACGTC. The V call is TRBV6-1, the J call TRBJ2-7; TRBD1 is a possible D gene (6 bases). Between the trimmed V and J ends, which lost 4 bases and 7 bases, there was a span of 17 bases. This CDR3 is 14 amino acids long. The V gene's germline CDR1 is MNHNS and CDR2 SASEGT.

The CDR3 DNA sequence: TGTGCCAGCTCACCACCCTCAGGGGGAGCTAATGAAAAACTGTTTTTT. It encodes CASSPPSGGANEKLFF. V usage is TRBV18 and J usage is TRBJ1-4; 7 bases are a match to TRBD1. The V segment lost 0 bases and the J segment 3 bases; nucleotides outside the gene matches: 4. CDR1 and CDR2 (germline): KGHSH, LQKENI. The CDR3 consists of 16 residues.

The chain couples TRBV11-3 to TRBJ1-1; D unresolved. The CDR3 length is 13 residues. Trimming removed 8 bases from V and 3 bases from J, with 13 bases in between. In germline, CDR1 is SGHNT, CDR2 YENEEA. In DNA, the CDR3 is TGTGCCAGCTCCGAGGGAGCGGACACTGAAGCTTTCTTT. The encoded protein is CASSEGADTEAFF.

In its sample, this clone was seen a few times. J is TRBJ1-3 and V is TRBV5-6, with D possibly being TRBD1 (5 bases). The CDR3 has 15 amino acids. CDR1 SGHDT and CDR2 YYEEEE come from the germline V gene. The ends were cut back, 5 bases at V and 0 bases at J, with 12 bases in the middle. The CDR3 coding sequence is TGTGCCAGCAGAAGCAGGGCTTACTCTGGAAACACCATATATTTT. As protein: CASRSRAYSGNTIYF.